This is a list of T cell receptor beta chains from one sample in a study of T cell repertoires in cytomegalovirus infection. Via MiXCR, TCRdb re-called the reads, giving one row per CDR3 protein. The table shows roughly 720,000 distinct CDR3 sequences, with roughly 35% occurring only once. Sequencing was carried out using PBMCs. The receptor set was obtained from a human donor in good health (CMV status not recorded). Some clones in this sample may be carry-over from other donors' samples. Both conserved end residues are trimmed from each CDR3. Size values are once, few and many counts, or a class for expanded clones, and some rows have none.

few TRBJ1-2 TRBV10-3 ANKDGDYGYT
few TRBJ1-5 TRBV7-2 ASSTRQNQPQH
few TRBJ1-1 TRBV28 ATKFGGNTEAF
few TRBJ1-4 TRBV28 ASSTDREEEKLF
NA TRBJ2-7 TRBV12-3/TRBV12-4 ASSPADTDEQY
NA TRBJ2-1 TRBV20-1 SARGPSGSPNEQF
NA TRBJ2-7 TRBV12-3/TRBV12-4 ARSHGTGREKY
NA TRBJ2-7 TRBV28 ATGTGGKEGYEQY
many TRBJ2-1 TRBV7-6 ASKLRSGNEQF
NA TRBJ2-5 TRBV2 ASTLDLTSDETQY
many TRBJ2-5 TRBV7-8 ASSLATGETQY